These 3 T cell receptor beta chains came from one sample sequenced in a study of early stage breast cancer tumors. The table came from immunoSEQ multiplex PCR; TCRdb's copy has only in-frame clones and leaves some out. The sample has about 69,000 clones; less than 90% are singletons. Sequencing used blood. The receptor set was obtained from a person aged 40 to 50 with breast cancer.

This chain uses TRBV21-1 with TRBJ2-1; the tabulated D call, TRBD2, remains unverified against the DNA. TRBV21-1 is an annotated pseudogene. The CDR3 is 17 residues long. The CDR3 sequence: CASSKDFETRRNNEQFF. The DNA of the CDR3 is TGTGCCAGCAGCAAAGATTTCGAGACTAGGAGGAACAATGAGCAGTTCTTC.

This rearrangement joins TRBV12-5 to TRBJ2-1, with D unclear. Germline assignment: CDR1 LGHNT and CDR2 FRNRAP. The germline V and J ends were trimmed by 3 bases and 5 bases, with 8 bases remaining between them. This CDR3 has 13 residues. The CDR3 region has the DNA TGTGCTAGTGGTTTTTTCTCGAACAATGAGCAGTTCTTC. Translation: CASGFFSNNEQFF. Variable domain in full (rest from reference TRBV12-5 and TRBJ2-1): DARVTQTPRHKVTEMGQEVTMRCQPILGHNTVFWYRQTMMQGLELLAYFRNRAPLDDSGMPKDRFSAEMPDATLATLKIQPSEPRDSAVYFCASGFFSNNEQFFGPGTRLTVL.

The table lists this clone with a count of one. The chain uses TRBV21-1 and TRBJ2-7; the table's D call of TRBD1 was not tested on the DNA. TRBV21-1 is classified as a pseudogene. The CDR3 consists of 15 residues. In DNA form, the CDR3 reads TGTGCCAGCAGCCCCCCCAGGGAAACTACCTACGAGCAGTACTTC. Translating it yields CASSPPRETTYEQYF.